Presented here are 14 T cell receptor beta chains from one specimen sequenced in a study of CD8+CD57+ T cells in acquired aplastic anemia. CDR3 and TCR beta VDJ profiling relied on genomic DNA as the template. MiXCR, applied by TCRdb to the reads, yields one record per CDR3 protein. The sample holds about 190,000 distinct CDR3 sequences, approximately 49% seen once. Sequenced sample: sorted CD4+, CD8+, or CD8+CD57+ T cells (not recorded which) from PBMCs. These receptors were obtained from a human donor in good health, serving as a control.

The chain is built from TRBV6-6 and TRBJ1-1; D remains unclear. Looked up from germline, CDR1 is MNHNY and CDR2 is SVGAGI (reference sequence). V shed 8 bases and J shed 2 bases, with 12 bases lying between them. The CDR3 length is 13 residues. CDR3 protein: CASVRDDNTEAFF. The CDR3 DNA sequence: TGTGCCAGCGTTAGGGATGACAACACTGAAGCTTTCTTT.

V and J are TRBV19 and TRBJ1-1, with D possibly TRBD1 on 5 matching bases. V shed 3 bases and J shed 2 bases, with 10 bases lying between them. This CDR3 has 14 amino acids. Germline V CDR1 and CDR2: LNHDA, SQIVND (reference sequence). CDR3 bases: TGTGCCAGTAGTATCGGTGGGGCTAACACTGAAGCTTTCTTT. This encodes CASSIGGANTEAFF.

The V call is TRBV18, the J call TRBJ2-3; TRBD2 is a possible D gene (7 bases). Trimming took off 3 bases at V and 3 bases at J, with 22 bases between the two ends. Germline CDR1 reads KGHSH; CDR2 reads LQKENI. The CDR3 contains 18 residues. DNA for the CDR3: TGTGCCAGCTCACCCCCCGGGGGGCAGGGCAAGAGAACAGATACGCAGTATTTT. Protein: CASSPPGGQGKRTDTQYF.

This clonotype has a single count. The CDR3 DNA sequence: TGTGCCACCAGCGGTAGGACTGGGTCTGGAAACACCATATATTTT. Encoded protein: CATSGRTGSGNTIYF. The chain is built from TRBV15 and TRBJ1-3; D unresolved. Trimming cost V 5 bases and J 1 base, with 12 bases left between them. The CDR3 is 15 residues long. From germline, CDR1 is LNHNV and CDR2 YYDKDF (reference sequence). Full variable domain (rest looked up from reference TRBV15 and TRBJ1-3): DAMVIQNPRYQVTQFGKPVTLSCSQTLNHNVMYWYQQKSSQAPKLLFHYYDKDFNNEADTPDNFQSRRPNTSFCFLDIRSPGLGDTAMYLCATSGRTGSGNTIYFGEGSWLTVV.

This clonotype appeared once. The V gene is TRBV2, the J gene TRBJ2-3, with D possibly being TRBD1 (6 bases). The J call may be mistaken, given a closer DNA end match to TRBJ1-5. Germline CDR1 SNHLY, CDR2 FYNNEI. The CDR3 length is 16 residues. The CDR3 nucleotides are TGTGCCAGCACGTTCAGAGCGGGGGGGGACACAGATACGCAGCATTTT. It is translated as CASTFRAGGDTDTQHF.

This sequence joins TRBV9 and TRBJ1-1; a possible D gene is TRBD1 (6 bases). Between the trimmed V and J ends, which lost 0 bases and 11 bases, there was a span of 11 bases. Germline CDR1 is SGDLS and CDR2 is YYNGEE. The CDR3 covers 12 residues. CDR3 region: CASSVGTVRAFF. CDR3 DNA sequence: TGTGCCAGCAGCGTAGGGACAGTCCGGGCTTTCTTT.

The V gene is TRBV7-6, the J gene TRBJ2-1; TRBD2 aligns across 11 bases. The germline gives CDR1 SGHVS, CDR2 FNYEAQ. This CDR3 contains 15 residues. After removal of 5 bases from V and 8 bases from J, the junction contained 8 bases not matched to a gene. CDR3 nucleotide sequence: TGTGCCAGCAGCACACGTCAGGGACTAGCGGATGAGCAGTTCTTC. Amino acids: CASSTRQGLADEQFF.

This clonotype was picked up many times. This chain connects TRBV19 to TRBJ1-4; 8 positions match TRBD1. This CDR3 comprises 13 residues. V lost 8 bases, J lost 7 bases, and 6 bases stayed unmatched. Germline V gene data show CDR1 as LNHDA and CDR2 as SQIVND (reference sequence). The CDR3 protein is CASCDRGSEKLFF. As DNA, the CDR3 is TGTGCCAGTTGTGACAGGGGATCTGAAAAACTGTTTTTT.

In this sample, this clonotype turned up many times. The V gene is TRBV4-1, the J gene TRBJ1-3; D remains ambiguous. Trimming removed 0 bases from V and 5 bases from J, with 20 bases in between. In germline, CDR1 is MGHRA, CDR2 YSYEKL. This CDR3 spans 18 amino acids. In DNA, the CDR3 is TGCGCCAGCAGCCAAGAAGGTTATCGCCCCAGGACCCGAAACACCATATATTTT. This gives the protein CASSQEGYRPRTRNTIYF.

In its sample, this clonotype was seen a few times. This CDR3 reads CASRIPGTGGYEQYF. CDR3 coding DNA: TGTGCCAGCAGGATTCCCGGGACAGGGGGCTACGAGCAGTACTTC. V is TRBV28 and J is TRBJ2-7, with TRBD1 matching over 11 bases. V lost 6 bases to trimming and J lost 3 bases; unmatched junction nucleotides: 7. Germline assignment: CDR1 MDHEN and CDR2 SYDVKM. CDR3 length: 15 amino acids.

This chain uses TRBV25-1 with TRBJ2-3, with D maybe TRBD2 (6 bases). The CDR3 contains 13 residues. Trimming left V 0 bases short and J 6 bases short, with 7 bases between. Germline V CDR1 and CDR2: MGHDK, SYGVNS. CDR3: CASSEYRGDTQYF. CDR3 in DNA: TGTGCCAGCAGTGAATATCGGGGGGATACGCAGTATTTT.

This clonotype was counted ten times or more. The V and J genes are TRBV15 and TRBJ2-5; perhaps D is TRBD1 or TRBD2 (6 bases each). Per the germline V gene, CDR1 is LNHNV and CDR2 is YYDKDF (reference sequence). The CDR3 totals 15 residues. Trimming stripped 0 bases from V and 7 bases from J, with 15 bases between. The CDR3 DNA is TGTGCCACCAGCAGAGATCCGGGGGCCGGTTCGACCCAGTACTTC. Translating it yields CATSRDPGAGSTQYF.

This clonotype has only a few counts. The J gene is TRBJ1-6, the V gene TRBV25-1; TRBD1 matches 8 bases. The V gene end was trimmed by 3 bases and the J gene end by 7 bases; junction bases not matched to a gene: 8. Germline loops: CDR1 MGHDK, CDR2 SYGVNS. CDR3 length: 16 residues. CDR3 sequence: CASSDSGQGDNSPLHF. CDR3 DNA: TGTGCCAGCAGTGACTCCGGACAGGGCGACAATTCACCCCTCCACTTT. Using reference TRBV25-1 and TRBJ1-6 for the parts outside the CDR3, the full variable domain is EADIYQTPRYLVIGTGKKITLECSQTMGHDKMYWYQQDPGMELHLIHYSYGVNSTEKGDLSSESTVSRIRTEHFPLTLESARPSHTSQYLCASSDSGQGDNSPLHFGNGTRLTVT.

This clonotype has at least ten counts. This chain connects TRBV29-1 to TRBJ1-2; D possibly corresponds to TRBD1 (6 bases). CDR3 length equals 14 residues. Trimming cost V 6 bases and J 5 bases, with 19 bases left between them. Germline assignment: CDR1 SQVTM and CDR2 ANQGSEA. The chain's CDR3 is CSVVPRGGGYGYTF. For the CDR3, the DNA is TGCAGCGTCGTACCACGGGGAGGGGGGTATGGCTACACCTTC.